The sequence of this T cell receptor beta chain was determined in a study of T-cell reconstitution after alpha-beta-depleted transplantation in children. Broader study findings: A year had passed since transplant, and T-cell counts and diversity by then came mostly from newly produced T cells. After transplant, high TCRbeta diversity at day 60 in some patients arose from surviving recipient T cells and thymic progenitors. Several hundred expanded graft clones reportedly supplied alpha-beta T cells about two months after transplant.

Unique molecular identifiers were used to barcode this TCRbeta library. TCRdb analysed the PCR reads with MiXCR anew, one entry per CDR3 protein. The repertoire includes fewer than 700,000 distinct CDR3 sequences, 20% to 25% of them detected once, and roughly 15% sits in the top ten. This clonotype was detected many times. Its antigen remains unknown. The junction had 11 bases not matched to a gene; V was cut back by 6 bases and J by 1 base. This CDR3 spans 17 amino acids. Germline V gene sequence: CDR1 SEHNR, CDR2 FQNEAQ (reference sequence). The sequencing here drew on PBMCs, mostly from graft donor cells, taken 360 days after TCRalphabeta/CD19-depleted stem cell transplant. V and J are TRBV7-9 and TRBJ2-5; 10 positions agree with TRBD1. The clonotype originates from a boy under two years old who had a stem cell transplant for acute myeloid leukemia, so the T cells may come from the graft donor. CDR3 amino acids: CASSRARDRGPQETQYF. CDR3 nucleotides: TGTGCCAGCAGTCGGGCCCGGGACAGGGGTCCCCAAGAGACCCAGTACTTC.